The following is a TCR beta chain sequence with its context. These data belong to a study of blood T cell repertoires in COVID-19. In the study overall: PBMCs, B-cell-depleted T cells, or T cells were the source of the cDNA or gDNA that made up the material.

Assay used: immunoSEQ multiplex PCR; TCRdb lists only in-frame clones, some missing. The sample has roughly 240,000 clones; roughly 86% are singletons. This CDR3 has 14 residues. From germline, CDR1 is GTSNPN and CDR2 SVGIG (reference sequence). Trimming stripped 0 bases from V and 8 bases from J, with 16 bases between. The genes are TRBV30 and TRBJ1-2; no clear D gene. The source is a woman aged 25 to 45 with acute COVID-19. Input material: PBMCs or T cells enriched from blood (not recorded which). The CDR3 region has the DNA TGTGCCTGGAGTGTAGACCTTCGGGTTGGCGGCTACACCTTC. Translating it yields CAWSVDLRVGGYTF.